The 2 T cell receptor beta chains listed next were all sequenced from one sample in a study of cytomegalovirus exposure and HLA in healthy donors. This PCR relied on a set of 60 Vbeta primers and 13 Jbeta primers. Here immunoSEQ multiplex PCR was the method, and the copy in TCRdb shows in-frame clones only, minus some. The data contain fewer than 200,000 clones, around 74% of them singletons. Sequencing was done on a sample of PBMCs. All receptors derive from a man aged 18 to 30 in good health and CMV-seronegative.

This chain uses TRBV7-2 with TRBJ2-3; weak D call: TRBD2 (6 bases). Trimming stripped 5 bases from V and 4 bases from J, with 16 bases between. The CDR3 is 15 residues long. Per germline, CDR1 SGHTA and CDR2 FQGNSA. The CDR3 DNA sequence: TGTGCCAGCAGCCCGGGTGGGGGGTCGGCAGATACGCAGTATTTT. Its protein is CASSPGGGSADTQYF. The variable domain in full, completed from reference TRBV7-2 and TRBJ2-3, reads GAGVSQSPSNKVTEKGKDVELRCDPISGHTALYWYRQSLGQGLEFLIYFQGNSAPDKSGLPSDRFSAERTGGSVSTLTIQRTQQEDSAVYLCASSPGGGSADTQYFGPGTRLTVL.

V is TRBV27 and J is TRBJ1-1; 8 bases are a match to TRBD1. The trim removed 8 bases at V and 1 base at J, leaving 6 bases unmatched. This CDR3 is 14 amino acids long. The germline CDR1 and CDR2 sequences are MNHEY and SMNVEV (reference sequence). The CDR3 DNA follows: TGTGCCAGCGCGACACAGGGGGGGAACACTGAAGCTTTCTTT. As protein: CASATQGGNTEAFF.